A single sample gave rise to the 24 T cell receptor beta chains below, sequenced in a study of read filtering for tumor transcriptome and immune sequencing. This library used approximately 390 ng RNA and molecular barcoded adaptors spanning alpha/delta and beta/gamma chains. TCRdb analysed the reads with MiXCR anew, one entry per CDR3 protein. Counted here are 100,000 to 150,000 distinct CDR3 sequences, over 10% occurring once; the ten biggest clones make up 8% to 13%. Sequenced input: a population of CD138-negative cells sorted from bone marrow. The receptors originated from a donor aged 40 or older with multiple myeloma.

Many counts were recorded for this clonotype. The chain employs TRBV5-1 and TRBJ2-2; no clear D. Germline loops: CDR1 SGHRS, CDR2 YFSETQ. V was trimmed by 2 bases and J by 4 bases, leaving 6 bases between them. The CDR3 runs to 13 residues. CDR3 sequence: CASSFQPTGELFF. The CDR3 DNA follows: TGCGCCAGCAGCTTTCAACCCACCGGGGAGCTGTTTTTT.

This clonotype was counted at least ten times. This chain connects TRBV19 to TRBJ1-1; 8 bases agree with TRBD1. The CDR3 is made up of 13 amino acids. Germline V gives CDR1 LNHDA, CDR2 SQIVND (reference sequence). Trimming took 9 bases from V and 3 from J; bases not matched to a gene: 6. CDR3 nucleotides: TGTGCCAGACGACAGGGGAGGGACACTGAAGCTTTCTTT. It is translated as CARRQGRDTEAFF.

This clonotype was picked up a small number of times. The chain carries TRBV19 and TRBJ2-1; D unclear. This CDR3 is 17 amino acids long. Germline-derived CDR1 and CDR2 are LNHDA and SQIVND (reference sequence). The V and J ends lost 4 bases and 0 bases respectively, with 16 bases between them. This chain's CDR3 is CASSTASRRSSYNEQFF. The CDR3 nucleotides read TGTGCCAGTAGTACCGCGAGTCGAAGGAGCTCCTACAATGAGCAGTTCTTC.

This clonotype was recorded at least ten times. The genes are TRBV11-2 and TRBJ2-1; no clear D. This CDR3 spans 12 amino acids. Trimming left V 5 bases short and J 7 bases short, with 9 bases between. Germline CDR1 SGHAT, CDR2 FQNNGV. In nucleotides, the CDR3 is TGTGCCAGCAGCCAACCACCGAATGAGCAGTTCTTC. Its protein is CASSQPPNEQFF.

This clonotype came up a few times. The chain joins TRBV6-1 to TRBJ2-5; a weak D match, TRBD1 (6 bases). Germline V lookup: CDR1 MNHNS, CDR2 SASEGT. This CDR3 is built from 16 residues. The V and J ends lost 1 base and 2 bases respectively, with 14 bases between them. The CDR3 reads CASSEGWGRGQETQYF. DNA for the CDR3: TGTGCCAGCAGTGAAGGCTGGGGGCGAGGTCAAGAGACCCAGTACTTC.

This clonotype was detected many times. V usage is TRBV25-1 and J usage is TRBJ2-7; possibly TRBD1 or TRBD2 for D (5 bases each). The CDR3 sequence is 17 residues long. V was trimmed by 5 bases and J by 2 bases, leaving 22 bases between them. The germline V gene encodes CDR1 MGHDK and CDR2 SYGVNS. The CDR3 DNA is TGTGCCAGCAGTACCCGGGTGATCGGGGCCGGAGCCTACGAGCAGTACTTC. Protein: CASSTRVIGAGAYEQYF.

Ten or more counts support this clonotype. The V call is TRBV10-3, the J call TRBJ1-5, with TRBD1 as a possible D gene (5 bases). The CDR3 is 15 amino acids. The germline V gene encodes CDR1 ENHRY and CDR2 SYGVKD. V was trimmed by 6 bases and J by 0 bases, leaving 12 bases between them. In DNA, the CDR3 is TGTGCCATCAGGGAAGGGGATGATAGCAATCAGCCCCAGCATTTT. Amino acids: CAIREGDDSNQPQHF.

This clonotype showed up many times. The junction and the germline gene differ at one end; a read error may be behind it. This sequence joins TRBV7-9 and TRBJ2-7; 14 nucleotides agree with TRBD2. CDR3 size: 15 residues. Looked up from germline, CDR1 is SEHNR and CDR2 is FQNEAQ (reference sequence). The CDR3 loop reads CASSPGPGTSGSWNF. CDR3 bases: TGTGCCAGCAGCCCAGGACCCGGGACTAGCGGGAGTTGGAACTTC.

This clonotype was observed at least ten times. The J gene is TRBJ2-4, the V gene TRBV6-5, with TRBD1 matching 9 bases. CDR3 length equals 13 residues. J lost 11 bases, V lost 4 bases, and 6 bases had no gene match. Germline CDR1 reads MNHEY; CDR2 reads SVGAGI. The CDR3 nucleotides read TGTGCCAGCAGTTCATCGGACAGGGGCCTTCAGTACTTC. Translating it yields CASSSSDRGLQYF.

This clonotype was counted ten times or more. J is TRBJ2-5 and V is TRBV18; TRBD2 matches 11 bases. The V and J ends lost 0 bases and 5 bases, in that order; junction bases with no gene match: 11. The CDR3 contains 18 residues. Germline lookup yields CDR1 KGHSH and CDR2 LQKENI. CDR3 bases: TGTGCCAGCTCACCACCTACTAGCGGGAGCCTGATCCGGGAGACCCAGTACTTC. Its translation is CASSPPTSGSLIRETQYF. Supplemented by reference TRBV18 and TRBJ2-5, the full variable domain reads NAGVMQNPRHLVRRRGQEARLRCSPMKGHSHVYWYRQLPEEGLKFMVYLQKENIIDESGMPKERFSAEFPKEGPSILRIQQVVRGDSAAYFCASSPPTSGSLIRETQYFGPGTRLLVL.

This clonotype was observed many times. The chain links TRBV5-6 to TRBJ2-5; no firm D call. V gave up 4 bases and J gave up 5 bases, with 12 bases separating them. CDR3 length: 13 residues. Germline values: CDR1 SGHDT, CDR2 YYEEEE. CDR3 bases: TGTGCCAGCAGCCTCCACCTGAAGGAGACCCAGTACTTC. Its protein product is CASSLHLKETQYF.

This clonotype was recorded many times. The genes are TRBV29-1 and TRBJ1-4, with D unclear. Germline assignment: CDR1 SQVTM and CDR2 ANQGSEA. The ends were cut back, 6 bases at V and 3 bases at J, with 14 bases in the middle. The CDR3 covers 14 residues. CDR3 bases: TGCAGCGTATTTGAAAGGCGCGCTAATGAAAAACTGTTTTTT. This translates into CSVFERRANEKLFF.

A word on this clonotype: Likely a read error: the CDR3 ends without its conserved phenylalanine or tryptophan. The chain employs TRBV3-1 and TRBJ2-7; 10 bases line up with TRBD2. The CDR3 has 13 residues. Germline CDR1 reads LGHDT; CDR2 reads YNNKEL (reference sequence). DNA for the CDR3: TGTGCCGGCAGCCTAGGACTAGCGGTCGAGCAGTACCTC. Protein product: CAGSLGLAVEQYL.

In its sample, this clonotype was seen many times. J is TRBJ2-3 and V is TRBV20-1; maybe TRBD1 (5 bases). Germline V lookup: CDR1 DFQATT, CDR2 SNEGSKA (reference sequence). The CDR3 has 13 amino acids. V lost 4 bases, J lost 0 bases, and 8 bases lay in between. CDR3 protein: CSATRASTDTQYF. As DNA, the CDR3 is TGCAGTGCTACCAGGGCTAGCACAGATACGCAGTATTTT.

This clonotype showed up many times. V is TRBV20-1 and J is TRBJ2-1; a weak D match, TRBD2 (6 bases). The CDR3 length is 17 residues. From germline, CDR1 is DFQATT and CDR2 SNEGSKA (reference sequence). The V end was cut by 5 bases, the J end by 4 bases, with 24 bases between. CDR3 in amino acids: CSAGASGVKEGYNEQFF. The CDR3 bases are TGCAGTGCTGGCGCCAGCGGAGTGAAGGAGGGTTACAATGAGCAGTTCTTC.

This clonotype was recorded at least ten times. V usage is TRBV18 and J usage is TRBJ1-1; tentatively, D is TRBD1 (6 bases). The CDR3 extends over 14 amino acids. The V gene's germline CDR1 is KGHSH and CDR2 LQKENI. Trimming removed 4 bases at V and 5 bases at J, with 14 bases between. The CDR3, as DNA: TGTGCCAGCTCACTAAGGGGGACGGAAACTGAAGCTTTCTTT. It translates to CASSLRGTETEAFF. Drawing the rest from reference TRBV18 and TRBJ1-1, the complete variable domain is NAGVMQNPRHLVRRRGQEARLRCSPMKGHSHVYWYRQLPEEGLKFMVYLQKENIIDESGMPKERFSAEFPKEGPSILRIQQVVRGDSAAYFCASSLRGTETEAFFGQGTRLTVV.

The table lists this clonotype with a few counts. This chain links TRBV7-2 with TRBJ1-5; D is uncertain. V was trimmed by 5 bases and J by 8 bases, leaving 16 bases between them. The germline V gene has CDR1 SGHTA and CDR2 FQGNSA. CDR3 size: 14 residues. The CDR3: CASSLSGRLEPQHF. CDR3 DNA: TGTGCCAGCAGCCTTTCAGGCCGGCTCGAGCCCCAGCATTTT.

This clonotype was detected ten times or more. V and J are TRBV4-1 and TRBJ2-1; tentative D call: TRBD2 (6 bases). The V and J ends lost 3 bases and 9 bases respectively, with 18 bases between them. The CDR3 contains 15 residues. Germline-derived CDR1 and CDR2 are MGHRA and YSYEKL. The CDR3 nucleotides are TGCGCCAGCAGCCATGGTGGGGGGATGAATCCTGAGCAGTTCTTC. Translation gives CASSHGGGMNPEQFF.

This clonotype showed up many times. The chain combines TRBV10-3 with TRBJ1-1; D gene ambiguous. Trimming cost V 2 bases and J 2 bases, with 12 bases left between them. CDR1 ENHRY and CDR2 SYGVKD come from the germline V gene. The CDR3 runs to 15 residues. The CDR3: CAISETLTGNTEAFF. The DNA for the CDR3 is TGTGCCATCAGTGAGACTTTGACGGGAAACACTGAAGCTTTCTTT.

This clonotype occurred many times. The chain uses TRBV5-1 and TRBJ2-5; D is ambiguous. V lost 10 bases to trimming and J lost 4 bases, with 5 bases between them. CDR1 is SGHRS and CDR2 is YFSETQ in the germline V gene. This CDR3 is 9 amino acids long. The CDR3 here is CAPGETQYF. The CDR3 nucleotides are TGCGCCCCCGGAGAGACCCAGTACTTC.

This clonotype has ten or more counts. The genes are TRBV5-8 and TRBJ1-2, with D perhaps matching TRBD1 (6 bases). V was cut by 4 bases and J by 8 bases, with 15 bases left in between. Germline-derived CDR1 and CDR2 are SGHTS and YDEGEE. The CDR3 runs 13 residues. The CDR3 DNA reads as TGTGCCAGCAGCCCTGGGACACGGCGAGGCTACACCTTC. Protein sequence: CASSPGTRRGYTF.

This clonotype was recorded at least ten times. The J gene is TRBJ2-6, the V gene TRBV5-1; 8 bases agree with TRBD1. The CDR3 is made up of 17 amino acids. V lost 4 bases and J lost 0; bases outside the gene matches: 6. In germline, CDR1 is SGHRS, CDR2 YFSETQ. The CDR3 spells CASSPEGQGSGANVLTF. CDR3 DNA: TGCGCCAGCAGCCCGGAAGGACAGGGCTCTGGGGCCAACGTCCTGACTTTC.

This clonotype was picked up many times. The chain employs TRBV5-5 and TRBJ2-3; D is uncertain. This CDR3 has 15 amino acids. CDR1 and CDR2 (germline): SGHKS, YYEKEE (reference sequence). Trimming took 0 bases from V and 0 from J, leaving 8 bases between them. For the CDR3, the DNA is TGTGCCAGCAGCTTGGTTCTGGTCAGCACAGATACGCAGTATTTT. As protein: CASSLVLVSTDTQYF. The full variable domain, its missing parts supplied by reference TRBV5-5 and TRBJ2-3, is DAGVTQSPTHLIKTRGQQVTLRCSPISGHKSVSWYQQVLGQGPQFIFQYYEKEERGRGNFPDRFSARQFPNYSSELNVNALLLGDSALYLCASSLVLVSTDTQYFGPGTRLTVL.

In regard to this clonotype: Since a much larger clone is just one base distant, this may be a read error. J is TRBJ1-1 and V is TRBV28; D call uncertain. Germline V gene sequence: CDR1 MDHEN, CDR2 SYDVKM. V gave up 2 bases and J gave up 4 bases, with 11 bases separating them. This CDR3 comprises 14 residues. CDR3 coding DNA: TGTGCCAGCAGTTTAGGCGCTCTGAGCACTGAAGCTTTCTTT. This gives the protein CASSLGALSTEAFF.